The T cell receptor beta chain under discussion was sequenced for a study of beta chain features in type 1 diabetes. Overall study: Patients looked much like healthy donors when it came to age, gender and cell yields. General study results and limits: Type 1 diabetes patients showed a moderate but significant shortening of TCRB CDR3s in all four CD4+ subsets.

The sample holds a few counts of this clone. The antigen is not known. A heparinised blood draw that averaged around 100 mL was obtained once from each donor. Purities over 98% were achieved in all sorted populations. As every portion of the isolated RNA was reverse transcribed, the sequencing read expressed TCRB transcripts. Reads from naive, central memory and regulatory T cell samples averaged around 3.7 million. Data came from immunoSEQ multiplex PCR; TCRdb stores just in-frame clones and leaves some out. The sample has approximately 250,000 clones; 24% are singletons. This CDR3 has 16 residues. Germline CDR1 is SGHTA and CDR2 is FQGNSA. Trimming left V 5 bases short and J 0 bases short, with 17 bases between.

The V and J genes are TRBV7-2 and TRBJ2-7, with TRBD2 as a possible D gene (5 bases). The TCR sequence derives from a woman in her 30s with type 1 diabetes. The sample was naive CD4+ T cells from blood. CDR3 DNA: TGTGCCAGCAGCCCCCCAGGACTGACATACTCCTACGAGCAGTACTTC. Amino acids: CASSPPGLTYSYEQYF. The whole variable domain, filled in from reference TRBV7-2 and TRBJ2-7, reads GAGVSQSPSNKVTEKGKDVELRCDPISGHTALYWYRQSLGQGLEFLIYFQGNSAPDKSGLPSDRFSAERTGGSVSTLTIQRTQQEDSAVYLCASSPPGLTYSYEQYFGPGTRLTVT.